Listed below are T cell receptor beta chains from one sample, sequenced in a study of PD-1 blockade in classical Hodgkin lymphoma. The table came from immunoSEQ multiplex PCR; TCRdb's copy has only in-frame clones and leaves some out. Of about 26,000 clones in the sample, roughly 65% were seen once. The sample consisted of peripheral blood mononuclear cells (PBMCs), taken before the second cycle of nivolumab. Receptor source: a human donor with classical Hodgkin lymphoma. CDR3s include the opening cysteine and the closing phenylalanine or tryptophan. A D gene is named only where the DNA matches it firmly. Rows may omit the clone size; those that give it use once, few, many or a size class.

NA	TRBV5-4	NA	TRBJ2-5	TGTGCCAGCAGCTTGGGTGGTACAGGGAACGGGGAGACCCAGTACTTC	CASSLGGTGNGETQYF
NA	TRBV6-1	NA	TRBJ2-4	TGTGCCAGCAGTCCTTGGGGGCAGGGCGAAAACATTCAGTACTTC	CASSPWGQGENIQYF
NA	TRBV18	NA	TRBJ2-6	TGTGCCAGCTCACCACCGTCGCCGCGTTCTGGGGCCAACGTCCTGACTTTC	CASSPPSPRSGANVLTF
few	TRBV18	NA	TRBJ2-3	TGTGCCAGCTCACCACTAAAACAGGTAACGGGGGCCCTCTCAGATACGCAGTATTTT	CASSPLKQVTGALSDTQYF
NA	TRBV19	NA	TRBJ1-1	TGTGCCAGTAGTGTTGACCGGGGGAGCACTGAAGCTTTCTTT	CASSVDRGSTEAFF
once	TRBV7-9	NA	TRBJ1-2	TGTGCCAGCAGCTTGACAGTAAACTATGGCTACACCTTC	CASSLTVNYGYTF
few	TRBV9	NA	TRBJ2-2	TGTGCCAGCAGCGTAGGAGGGGGCACCGGGGAGCTGTTTTTT	CASSVGGGTGELFF
medium-sized	TRBV7-9	TRBD1	TRBJ2-1	TGTGCCGCCCGGGACAGGGATTACAATGAGCAGTTCTTC	CAARDRDYNEQFF
few	TRBV13	TRBD2	TRBJ2-3	TGTGCCAGCAGCTTATTGTCCCTAGCGGGAGAAATTGACACAGATACGCAGTATTTT	CASSLLSLAGEIDTDTQYF
NA	TRBV5-4	NA	TRBJ1-2	TGTGCCAGCAGCTCGGTATCCGGGACCTATGGCTACACCTTC	CASSSVSGTYGYTF
NA	TRBV5-1	TRBD1	TRBJ1-2	TGCGCCAGCAGCGGGGGACAGGGGGCGACTCCAGTCGATGGCTACACCTTC	CASSGGQGATPVDGYTF
NA	TRBV6-1	TRBD1	TRBJ2-7	TGTGCCAGCAGAAAACAGGGGGCGAAAACCTACGAGCAGTACTTC	CASRKQGAKTYEQYF
NA	TRBV19	NA	TRBJ1-2	TGTGCCAGTAGTATAATGGCCGGGTATGGCTACACCTTC	CASSIMAGYGYTF
NA	TRBV19	TRBD1	TRBJ2-3	TGTGCCAGTAGTATAGGACAGGGGAGGAGCACAGATACGCAGTATTTT	CASSIGQGRSTDTQYF
medium-sized	TRBV6-1	NA	TRBJ1-3	TGTGCCAGCAGTGCCGGCTCTGGAAACACCATATATTTT	CASSAGSGNTIYF
NA	TRBV10-1	NA	TRBJ2-1	TGCGCCAGCAGTGGGGTAGGGCGCTCCTACAATGAGCAGTTCTTC	CASSGVGRSYNEQFF
NA	TRBV5-6	NA	TRBJ2-5	TGTGCCAGCAGCTTGTACGGGTCCCAAGAGACCCAGTACTTC	CASSLYGSQETQYF
NA	TRBV7-2	NA	TRBJ2-7	TGTGCCAGCAGCCCCTCGCGGGCCTCCTACGAGCAGTACTTC	CASSPSRASYEQYF
NA	TRBV10-3	TRBD1	TRBJ1-2	TGTGCCATCAGGGGACAGGGGGATAACTATGGCTACACCTTC	CAIRGQGDNYGYTF
NA	TRBV28	NA	TRBJ1-5	TGTGCCAGCTGGGGGCTTAGCAATCAGCCCCAGCATTTT	CASWGLSNQPQHF
NA	TRBV2	TRBD1	TRBJ2-3	TGTGCCAGCGTAGGACAGGGGATTGGAGATACGCAGTATTTT	CASVGQGIGDTQYF
NA	TRBV28	NA	TRBJ2-5	TGTGCCAGCAGCCCAATAGGCCACCAAGAGACCCAGTACTTC	CASSPIGHQETQYF
NA	TRBV4-3	NA	TRBJ2-1	TGCGCCAGCAGCTGGAGCTCCTACAATGAGCAGTTCTTC	CASSWSSYNEQFF
once	TRBV9	NA	TRBJ2-1	TGTGCCAGCAGCGTAGCTCACAGCAATGAGCAGTTCTTC	CASSVAHSNEQFF
NA	TRBV13	TRBD1	TRBJ2-7	TGTGCCAGCAGCCTGGACAGGGTAAAGCAGTACTTC	CASSLDRVKQYF
NA	TRBV7-2	NA	TRBJ2-3	TGTGCCAGCAGCTTAGGGGGGTGGAGGGAGGATACGCAGTATTTT	CASSLGGWREDTQYF
NA	TRBV4-3	NA	TRBJ2-1	TGCGCCAGCAGCCAAGGGGGGGGCCCTTACAATGAGCAGTTCTTC	CASSQGGGPYNEQFF
NA	TRBV11-2	NA	TRBJ2-7	TGTGCCAGCAGCTTAGTGACAAGACACCCCTACGAGCAGTACTTC	CASSLVTRHPYEQYF
NA	TRBV28	TRBD2	TRBJ2-5	TGTGCCAGCAGTTTATTCCAGCGGGAGGTTTTAGAGACCCAGTACTTC	CASSLFQREVLETQYF
few	TRBV18	NA	TRBJ2-5	TGTGCCAGCTCACCTCTCCAGGCGCCTCTGGAGACCCAGTACTTC	CASSPLQAPLETQYF
once	TRBV11-2	NA	TRBJ2-4	TGTGCCAGCAGCCGGCCGACATTAGCCAAAAACATTCAGTACTTC	CASSRPTLAKNIQYF
NA	TRBV6-6	NA	TRBJ2-7	TGTGCCAGCAGTTACGCCTCAAGTCGGAGCTACGAGCAGTACTTC	CASSYASSRSYEQYF
NA	TRBV5-1	NA	TRBJ1-5	TGCGCCAGCAGCTTGGCGGGGGCAGTGAATCAGCCCCAGCATTTT	CASSLAGAVNQPQHF
NA	TRBV5-1	TRBD2	TRBJ2-2	TGCGCCAGCAGCCCCCGGGGGGGGCGCGATTCCGGGGAGCTGTTTTTT	CASSPRGGRDSGELFF
few	TRBV19	NA	TRBJ2-1	TGTGCCAGTAGTATCACAGGCTGGGGGCATGAGCAGTTCTTC	CASSITGWGHEQFF
few	TRBV28	TRBD1	TRBJ1-4	TGTGCCAGCAGGGTGCCGACAGGGACTGAAAAACTGTTTTTT	CASRVPTGTEKLFF